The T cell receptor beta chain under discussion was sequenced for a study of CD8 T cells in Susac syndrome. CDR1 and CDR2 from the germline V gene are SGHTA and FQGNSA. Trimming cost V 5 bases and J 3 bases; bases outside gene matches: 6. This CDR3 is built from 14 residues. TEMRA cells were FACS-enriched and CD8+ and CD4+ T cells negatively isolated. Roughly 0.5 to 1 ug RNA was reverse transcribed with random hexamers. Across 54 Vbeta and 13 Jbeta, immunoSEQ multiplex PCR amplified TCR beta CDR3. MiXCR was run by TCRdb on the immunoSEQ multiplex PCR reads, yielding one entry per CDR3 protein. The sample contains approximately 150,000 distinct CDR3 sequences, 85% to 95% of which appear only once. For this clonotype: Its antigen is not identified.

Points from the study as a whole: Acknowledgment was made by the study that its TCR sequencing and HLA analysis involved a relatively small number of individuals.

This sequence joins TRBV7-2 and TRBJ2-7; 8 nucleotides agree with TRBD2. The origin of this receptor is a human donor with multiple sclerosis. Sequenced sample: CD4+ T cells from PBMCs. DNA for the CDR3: TGTGCCAGCAGCGAGAGCGGGGGAGACTACGAGCAGTACTTC. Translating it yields CASSESGGDYEQYF.